Shown below are 32 T cell receptor beta chains from a single sample sequenced in a study of blood T cell repertoires in COVID-19. Profiling relied on immunoSEQ multiplex PCR, and the TCRdb table lists in-frame clones only, not all of them. The profile shows 350,000 or so clones, around nine tenths of them singletons. Sequencing was performed on PBMCs or T cells enriched from blood (not recorded which). The receptors were gathered from a woman aged 25 to 39 who had been exposed to COVID-19.

The chain uses TRBV19 and TRBJ2-1, with D unresolved. Germline V gives CDR1 LNHDA, CDR2 SQIVND (reference sequence). CDR3 length: 11 amino acids. The germline V and J ends were trimmed by 6 bases and 4 bases, with 4 bases remaining between them. The CDR3 nucleotides read TGTGCCAGTAGCCATTACAATGAGCAGTTCTTC. Its protein is CASSHYNEQFF.

V usage is TRBV4-2 and J usage is TRBJ2-1; TRBD2 matches at 8 bases. Germline V gives CDR1 LGHNA, CDR2 YNFKEQ. V was clipped by 1 base and J by 10 bases; unmatched bases: 15. The CDR3 covers 17 residues. CDR3 coding DNA: TGTGCCAGCAGCCAAGTTGGGTCAGCGGGGGCTTTCGGGGAGCAGTTCTTC. Its protein is CASSQVGSAGAFGEQFF.

Written as DNA, the CDR3 is TGTGCTAGTGGAGGGGGCAGGGCTGGAAACACCATATATTTT. Translated, it gives CASGGGRAGNTIYF. V and J are TRBV12-5 and TRBJ1-3, with 7 bases lining up with TRBD1. Germline trimming cut 6 bases from V and 2 bases from J; bases unmatched to any gene: 4. The length of the CDR3 is 14 residues. CDR1 is LGHNT, CDR2 FRNRAP, per germline.

The chain carries TRBV7-9 and TRBJ2-3; TRBD1 might be the D (6 bases). Trimming stripped 4 bases from V and 4 bases from J, with 15 bases between. Germline-derived CDR1 and CDR2 are SEHNR and FQNEAQ (reference sequence). This CDR3 region has 15 residues. CDR3 protein: CASSSTGHTADTQYF. Here the CDR3 DNA reads TGTGCCAGCAGCTCCACAGGGCATACCGCAGATACGCAGTATTTT.

The V gene is TRBV10-1, the J gene TRBJ2-3, with D possibly being TRBD2 (5 bases). CDR1 and CDR2 (germline): WNHNN, SYGVQD (reference sequence). The CDR3 covers 14 residues. V lost 3 bases, J lost 4 bases, and 11 bases lay in between. The CDR3: CASSETSSADTQYF. In nucleotides, the CDR3 is TGCGCCAGCAGTGAAACTAGTAGCGCAGATACGCAGTATTTT.

The chain is built from TRBV9 and TRBJ2-1; TRBD1 might be the D (5 bases). CDR1 and CDR2 (germline): SGDLS, YYNGEE. V gave up 3 bases and J gave up 5 bases, with 12 bases separating them. The CDR3 contains 14 residues. CDR3 sequence reads: CASSAGQKNNEQFF. The CDR3 DNA is TGTGCCAGCAGCGCCGGACAAAAAAACAATGAGCAGTTCTTC.

This sequence joins TRBV6-1 and TRBJ2-5, with D perhaps TRBD1 (5 bases). V was trimmed by 0 bases and J by 5 bases, leaving 13 bases between them. The germline gives CDR1 MNHNS, CDR2 SASEGT. The CDR3 length is 15 residues. CDR3 sequence: CASSEAGAGWETQYF. The CDR3 DNA reads as TGTGCCAGCAGTGAAGCGGGCGCAGGGTGGGAGACCCAGTACTTC.

This chain links TRBV5-5 with TRBJ1-1; D is unresolved. The CDR3 is made up of 14 amino acids. V was clipped by 0 bases and J by 4 bases, with 10 bases between them. Germline V gene data show CDR1 as SGHKS and CDR2 as YYEKEE (reference sequence). For the CDR3, the DNA is TGTGCCAGCAGCTTGGGGGGAGGGATCACTGAAGCTTTCTTT. Encoded protein: CASSLGGGITEAFF.

The chain joins TRBV7-3 to TRBJ2-5, with 10 bases identical to TRBD2. The germline CDR1 and CDR2 sequences are SGHTA and FQGTGA. V lost 6 bases to trimming and J lost 1 base; unmatched junction nucleotides: 2. This CDR3 has 14 amino acids. The CDR3 protein is CASRRTSGQETQYF. The CDR3 DNA reads TGTGCCAGCAGGAGGACTAGCGGCCAAGAGACCCAGTACTTC. Full variable domain (rest looked up from reference TRBV7-3 and TRBJ2-5): GAGVSQTPSNKVTEKGKYVELRCDPISGHTALYWYRQSLGQGPEFLIYFQGTGAADDSGLPNDRFFAVRPEGSVSTLKIQRTERGDSAVYLCASRRTSGQETQYFGPGTRLLVL.

This CDR3 is CATSDSRGGGDTEAFF. In nucleotides, the CDR3 is TGTGCCACCAGTGATTCTAGGGGCGGGGGAGACACTGAAGCTTTCTTT. This rearrangement joins TRBV24-1 to TRBJ1-1; D possibly corresponds to TRBD1 (5 bases). Germline CDR1 and CDR2: KGHDR and SFDVKD. The CDR3 sequence is 16 residues long. With 2 bases removed from V and 3 bases from J, the gap between germline ends came to 15 bases.

The chain combines TRBV6-1 with TRBJ2-1; 8 bases agree with TRBD1. CDR1 and CDR2 (germline): MNHNS, SASEGT. The CDR3 is made up of 16 amino acids. V gave up 2 bases and J gave up 6 bases; unmatched junction bases: 9. CDR3 sequence reads: CASSEFPQGAPNEQFF. CDR3 bases: TGTGCCAGCAGTGAATTTCCGCAGGGGGCTCCCAATGAGCAGTTCTTC.

The chain uses TRBV9 and TRBJ1-2, with a weak D call TRBD1 (5 bases). This CDR3 region has 12 residues. The V end lost 6 bases, the J end lost 2 bases, and 8 bases lay between the germline ends. Germline V CDR1 and CDR2: SGDLS, YYNGEE. The CDR3 bases are TGTGCCAGCACGGAGGGGAACTATGGCTACACCTTC. Translated: CASTEGNYGYTF. The full variable domain, completed using reference TRBV9 and TRBJ1-2, is DSGVTQTPKHLITATGQRVTLRCSPRSGDLSVYWYQQSLDQGLQFLIQYYNGEERAKGNILERFSAQQFPDLHSELNLSSLELGDSALYFCASTEGNYGYTFGSGTRLTVV.

The chain links TRBV28 to TRBJ1-1; unclear D gene. This CDR3 is built from 15 residues. V lost 2 bases and J 4 bases, leaving 14 bases between the germline ends. Germline-derived CDR1 and CDR2 are MDHEN and SYDVKM. CDR3 DNA sequence: TGTGCCAGCAGTTTAGCGGTTAGACTGAGCACTGAAGCTTTCTTT. This codes for CASSLAVRLSTEAFF.

The J gene is TRBJ1-2, the V gene TRBV28, with D maybe TRBD1 (5 bases). CDR1 and CDR2 from the germline V gene are MDHEN and SYDVKM. The CDR3 contains 13 residues. Trimming stripped 6 bases from V and 4 bases from J, with 12 bases between. This CDR3 is CASRVGTFYGYTF. The DNA of the CDR3 is TGTGCCAGCAGGGTCGGGACTTTCTATGGCTACACCTTC.

The V gene is TRBV7-9, the J gene TRBJ1-2; 7 bases are a match to TRBD1. J was trimmed by 6 bases and V by 1 base; bases with no gene match: 2. The germline CDR1 and CDR2 sequences are SEHNR and FQNEAQ (reference sequence). There are 13 residues in the CDR3. The CDR3 protein is CASSLGGGNGYTF. The CDR3, as DNA: TGTGCCAGCAGCTTAGGAGGGGGCAATGGCTACACCTTC.

The rearrangement uses TRBV7-9 and TRBJ2-3, with TRBD2 identical over 8 bases. V shed 2 bases, J shed 2 bases, and the junction held 6 bases outside the gene matches. The germline V gene has CDR1 SEHNR and CDR2 FQNEAQ (reference sequence). This CDR3 has 16 amino acids. The CDR3 reads CASSLTVSGITDTQYF. The CDR3 DNA reads TGTGCCAGCAGCTTAACCGTTAGCGGGATCACAGATACGCAGTATTTT.

This clone was seen only once. This sequence joins TRBV30 and TRBJ1-6; D is perhaps TRBD1 (5 bases). V was pared by 4 bases and J by 7 bases, with 17 bases between. CDR1 and CDR2 (germline): GTSNPN, SVGIG (reference sequence). The CDR3 runs 15 residues. CDR3 nucleotides: TGTGCCTGGACCGTAAAAGGGGTGGGAAATTCACCCCTCCACTTT. This codes for CAWTVKGVGNSPLHF.

This clone was observed once. The J gene is TRBJ2-2, the V gene TRBV14, with no clear D. The CDR3 sequence is 15 residues long. The V end was cut by 4 bases, the J end by 0 bases, with 9 bases between. In germline, CDR1 is SGHDN, CDR2 FVKESK. The CDR3 loop is CASSLRSPNTGELFF. The CDR3 DNA sequence: TGTGCCAGCAGCCTTAGATCACCGAACACCGGGGAGCTGTTTTTT.

The genes are TRBV19 and TRBJ1-1; D might be TRBD1 (6 bases). Germline lookup yields CDR1 LNHDA and CDR2 SQIVND (reference sequence). Trimming took 5 bases from V and 5 from J, leaving 15 bases between them. The CDR3 consists of 14 residues. The CDR3 nucleotides read TGTGCCAGTAGTTACAGGGCCGGGACGACTGAAGCTTTCTTT. Residues: CASSYRAGTTEAFF.

This chain links TRBV29-1 with TRBJ1-4, with D perhaps matching TRBD1 (5 bases). CDR3 size: 11 residues. Per germline, CDR1 SQVTM and CDR2 ANQGSEA. V lost 7 bases, J lost 8 bases, and 11 bases lay in between. The CDR3 spells CSAARGEKLFF. The CDR3 nucleotides are TGCAGCGCCGCCCGGGGGGAAAAACTGTTTTTT.

This clone was seen just once. V gene TRBV5-8 combines with J gene TRBJ1-1; D is ambiguous. The germline V gene encodes CDR1 SGHTS and CDR2 YDEGEE. Trimming pared 1 base from V and 3 bases from J, leaving 7 bases between. The CDR3 covers 13 residues. CDR3 sequence: CASSLSRDTEAFF. The CDR3 DNA reads as TGTGCCAGCAGCTTGAGCCGGGACACTGAAGCTTTCTTT.

This clone has a handful of counts. This rearrangement joins TRBV6-2 or TRBV6-3 to TRBJ1-5, with D tentatively TRBD1 (6 bases). The CDR3 is 14 residues long. Trimming removed 5 bases at V and 3 bases at J, with 11 bases between. CDR1 and CDR2 from the germline V gene are MNHEY and SVGEGT. In DNA, the CDR3 is TGTGCCAGCAGTCAAACAGGGTACAATCAGCCCCAGCATTTT. This translates into CASSQTGYNQPQHF.

This chain connects TRBV28 to TRBJ2-7, with 8 bases that match TRBD2. With 3 bases clipped from V and 3 bases from J, the junction kept 7 bases outside the gene matches. The CDR3 covers 15 residues. Per germline, CDR1 MDHEN and CDR2 SYDVKM. CDR3 amino acids: CASSFRGLAGYEQYF. Here the CDR3 DNA reads TGTGCCAGCAGTTTTCGTGGCCTAGCGGGCTACGAGCAGTACTTC.

The chain uses TRBV5-1 and TRBJ2-3; TRBD2 matches at 10 bases. Germline CDR1 reads SGHRS; CDR2 reads YFSETQ. CDR3 length equals 16 residues. V lost 3 bases to trimming and J lost 4 bases; unmatched junction nucleotides: 8. The CDR3 is CASSSMLAGVPDTQYF. CDR3 DNA: TGCGCCAGCAGCTCCATGCTAGCGGGAGTTCCAGATACGCAGTATTTT.

The chain combines TRBV7-8 with TRBJ2-5; tentative D call: TRBD2 (6 bases). Between the trimmed V and J ends, which lost 4 bases and 1 base, there was a span of 19 bases. The CDR3 is made up of 17 amino acids. CDR1 is SGHVS, CDR2 FQNEAQ, per germline. CDR3 region: CASSSPEEGWIQETQYF. The CDR3 DNA reads TGTGCCAGCAGCTCTCCGGAGGAGGGATGGATCCAAGAGACCCAGTACTTC.

The CDR3 bases are TGTGCCAGTAGTTTCGGGGGACTAGCGGTCTACGAGCAGTACTTC. The encoded protein is CASSFGGLAVYEQYF. V and J are TRBV19 and TRBJ2-7; TRBD2 matches 11 bases. This CDR3 has 15 amino acids. From germline, CDR1 is LNHDA and CDR2 SQIVND (reference sequence). With V trimmed by 5 bases and J by 3 bases, 6 bases remained unmatched.

The chain is built from TRBV7-6 and TRBJ2-7; D is ambiguous. Trimming removed 1 base at V and 6 bases at J, with 10 bases between. Germline V gene lookup returns CDR1 SGHVS and CDR2 FNYEAQ. The CDR3 runs to 13 residues. The CDR3 here is CASSLGLSGEQYF. CDR3 coding DNA: TGTGCCAGCAGCTTAGGTCTTTCGGGCGAGCAGTACTTC.

Of note for this clone: At the DNA level, this CDR3 is encoded by other sequences in the same sample as well. The chain recombines TRBV11-3 with TRBJ2-7, with TRBD2 matching over 11 bases. Germline V lookup: CDR1 SGHNT, CDR2 YENEEA. The CDR3 sequence is 14 residues long. Trimming took 5 bases from V and 4 from J; bases not matched to a gene: 4. The CDR3 loop is CASSTLAGAYEQYF. CDR3 nucleotides: TGTGCCAGCAGCACACTAGCGGGAGCTTACGAGCAGTACTTC.

The chain couples TRBV11-3 to TRBJ1-4, with D maybe TRBD1 (5 bases). There are 15 residues in the CDR3. V dropped 5 bases and J dropped 3 bases, with 13 bases sitting between them. CDR1 is SGHNT, CDR2 YENEEA, per germline. In DNA form, the CDR3 reads TGTGCCAGCAGCCGGGGGGTTCGGCCTAATGAAAAACTGTTTTTT. Amino acid sequence: CASSRGVRPNEKLFF.

The chain joins TRBV28 to TRBJ2-7, with a tentative D call TRBD2 (5 bases). The germline V gene encodes CDR1 MDHEN and CDR2 SYDVKM. The CDR3 totals 12 residues. Trimming removed 6 bases from V and 6 bases from J, with 12 bases in between. CDR3 amino acids: CASSPLVREQYF. In DNA form, the CDR3 reads TGTGCCAGCAGCCCACTAGTGCGCGAGCAGTACTTC.

The gene calls are TRBV19 and TRBJ2-3, with 10 bases that match TRBD2. CDR1 LNHDA and CDR2 SQIVND come from the germline V gene (reference sequence). CDR3 size: 17 residues. Trimming took 2 bases from V and 2 from J; bases not matched to a gene: 7. The CDR3 spells CASSILAGVTVTDTQYF. Here the CDR3 DNA reads TGTGCCAGTAGTATACTAGCGGGAGTAACGGTCACAGATACGCAGTATTTT.

The chain has TRBV28 and TRBJ1-5, with 7 bases fitting TRBD1. Looked up from germline, CDR1 is MDHEN and CDR2 is SYDVKM. This CDR3 contains 13 residues. After removal of 5 bases from V and 7 bases from J, the junction contained 5 bases not matched to a gene. This chain's CDR3 is CASSKTGLQPQHF. Here the CDR3 DNA reads TGTGCCAGCAGTAAGACAGGGTTACAGCCCCAGCATTTT.